The 27 T cell receptor beta chains given below trace back to one sample, sequenced in a study of blood T cell repertoires in COVID-19. The assay was immunoSEQ multiplex PCR, and TCRdb's table has in-frame clones only and misses some. The sample records some 300,000 clones, 85% to 90% being singletons. Sequenced material: peripheral blood. These receptors originate from a man aged 65 to 79 with acute or convalescent COVID-19.

The chain joins TRBV5-4 to TRBJ2-7; D gene uncertain. This CDR3 is 13 amino acids long. The ends were cut back, 3 bases at V and 3 bases at J, with 10 bases in the middle. Germline assignment: CDR1 SGHNT and CDR2 YYREEE (reference sequence). Written as DNA, the CDR3 is TGTGCCAGCAGCTCTGACATAGACTACGAGCAGTACTTC. Encoded protein: CASSSDIDYEQYF.

J is TRBJ2-1 and V is TRBV5-4, with a tentative D call TRBD1 (5 bases). V dropped 4 bases and J dropped 5 bases, with 19 bases sitting between them. The CDR3 sequence is 16 residues long. Germline lookup yields CDR1 SGHNT and CDR2 YYREEE (reference sequence). The CDR3 loop is CASSRGAILHNNEQFF. CDR3 nucleotides: TGTGCCAGCAGCAGGGGCGCCATTCTTCATAACAATGAGCAGTTCTTC.

This sequence joins TRBV7-2 and TRBJ1-4; TRBD1 is a possible D gene (6 bases). Trimming removed 1 base at V and 3 bases at J, with 12 bases between. In germline, CDR1 is SGHTA, CDR2 FQGNSA. The length of the CDR3 is 16 residues. For the CDR3, the DNA is TGTGCCAGCAGCTTAGTGGGGGCCACACCTAATGAAAAACTGTTTTTT. It specifies CASSLVGATPNEKLFF.

The J gene is TRBJ2-7, the V gene TRBV30, with a weak D call TRBD1 (5 bases). Germline V gene lookup returns CDR1 GTSNPN and CDR2 SVGIG (reference sequence). Trimming shortened V by 0 bases and J by 10 bases, and 10 bases separated the two germline ends. This CDR3 region has 11 residues. The CDR3 nucleotides read TGTGCCTGGAGTGTTCAGGGCCGTCAGTACTTC. Its translation is CAWSVQGRQYF.

The rearrangement uses TRBV5-1 and TRBJ2-7, with a weak D call TRBD1 (6 bases). The CDR3 runs 17 residues. Germline loops: CDR1 SGHRS, CDR2 YFSETQ. Trimming removed 0 bases from V and 3 bases from J, with 19 bases in between. Here the CDR3 DNA reads TGCGCCAGCAGCTTGGCGGGGAAAACAGGGTCGGTCTACGAGCAGTACTTC. As protein: CASSLAGKTGSVYEQYF.

The chain joins TRBV6-5 to TRBJ1-5; 7 nucleotides align to TRBD1. CDR1 MNHEY and CDR2 SVGAGI come from the germline V gene. The CDR3 runs to 15 residues. V was pared by 7 bases and J by 0 bases, with 6 bases of the junction left unmatched. Here the CDR3 reads CASTVHRGSNQPQHF. CDR3 DNA sequence: TGTGCCAGCACCGTGCACAGGGGTAGCAATCAGCCCCAGCATTTT.

This chain joins TRBV19 and TRBJ1-2; 11 nucleotides match TRBD1. This CDR3 is 15 amino acids long. CDR1 is LNHDA, CDR2 SQIVND, per germline (reference sequence). V was pared by 5 bases and J by 7 bases, with 9 bases of the junction left unmatched. CDR3 protein: CASSGFGQGAFGYTF. The CDR3, as DNA: TGTGCCAGTAGTGGATTCGGACAGGGGGCGTTTGGCTACACCTTC.

The chain couples TRBV27 to TRBJ2-2; D is unresolved. Germline CDR1 reads MNHEY; CDR2 reads SMNVEV (reference sequence). Trimming cost V 2 bases and J 7 bases, with 8 bases left between them. The CDR3 extends over 13 amino acids. CDR3 loop: CASSLGLGGELFF. The CDR3 bases are TGTGCCAGCAGTTTAGGGCTGGGCGGGGAGCTGTTTTTT.

This clone has just one count. The CDR3 sequence: CARETGFNYGYTF. The CDR3 region has the DNA TGTGCCAGGGAGACAGGGTTCAACTATGGCTACACCTTC. V gene TRBV2 combines with J gene TRBJ1-2; 7 nucleotides line up with TRBD1. CDR3 size: 13 residues. Per the germline V gene, CDR1 is SNHLY and CDR2 is FYNNEI. V was clipped by 9 bases and J by 2 bases; unmatched bases: 6.

This rearrangement joins TRBV27 to TRBJ1-4, with D tentatively TRBD1 (6 bases). The CDR3 has 15 residues. Germline V gene sequence: CDR1 MNHEY, CDR2 SMNVEV (reference sequence). The germline V and J ends were trimmed by 6 bases and 6 bases, with 17 bases remaining between them. CDR3 sequence (DNA): TGTGCCAGCAGCTCGGCAGGGGCGGGGGATGAAAAACTGTTTTTT. Its protein is CASSSAGAGDEKLFF.

DNA of the CDR3: TGTGCCAGCAGCCCGACAGTCTATGGCTACACCTTC. It is translated as CASSPTVYGYTF. The J gene is TRBJ1-2, the V gene TRBV7-9; perhaps TRBD1 as D (5 bases). Germline V gene data show CDR1 as SEHNR and CDR2 as FQNEAQ (reference sequence). V lost 5 bases and J 4 bases, leaving 8 bases between the germline ends. The length of the CDR3 is 12 residues.

The J gene is TRBJ2-2, the V gene TRBV5-1; possibly TRBD2 for D (5 bases). Germline values: CDR1 SGHRS, CDR2 YFSETQ. V shed 0 bases and J shed 8 bases, with 14 bases lying between them. CDR3 length equals 15 residues. CDR3 sequence: CASSLGSGIGGELFF. The CDR3 DNA is TGCGCCAGCAGCTTGGGGTCGGGGATCGGAGGGGAGCTGTTTTTT.

The chain links TRBV5-1 to TRBJ1-1, with TRBD1 matching 8 bases. Germline assignment: CDR1 SGHRS and CDR2 YFSETQ. The ends lost 3 bases at V and 1 base at J; junction bases unmatched: 5. This CDR3 spans 15 amino acids. CDR3 nucleotide sequence: TGCGCCAGCAGCTGGAACGGACAGGGGAACACTGAAGCTTTCTTT. It is translated as CASSWNGQGNTEAFF.

The chain employs TRBV7-9 and TRBJ2-3; 11 nucleotides line up with TRBD1. CDR3 length: 17 amino acids. The germline CDR1 and CDR2 sequences are SEHNR and FQNEAQ (reference sequence). Unmatched junction bases numbered 11, after V lost 5 bases and J lost 4 bases. DNA of the CDR3: TGTGCCAGCAGCAAATGGACAGGGGGCATGGGCCCAGATACGCAGTATTTT. Protein: CASSKWTGGMGPDTQYF.

The chain is built from TRBV28 and TRBJ2-5; TRBD2 matches 9 bases. Looked up from germline, CDR1 is MDHEN and CDR2 is SYDVKM. V lost 9 bases to trimming and J lost 3 bases; unmatched junction nucleotides: 2. This CDR3 is built from 12 residues. The CDR3 reads CASQRGEETQYF. In nucleotides, the CDR3 is TGTGCCAGTCAGCGGGGGGAAGAGACCCAGTACTTC.

The V gene is TRBV6-1, the J gene TRBJ1-1; D is ambiguous. Trimming left V 2 bases short and J 4 bases short, with 20 bases between. Germline loops: CDR1 MNHNS, CDR2 SASEGT. The length of the CDR3 is 17 residues. Here the CDR3 reads CASSEFWGGGTRTEAFF. DNA for the CDR3: TGTGCCAGCAGTGAATTTTGGGGAGGCGGTACCCGCACTGAAGCTTTCTTT.

The V gene is TRBV6-2 or TRBV6-3, the J gene TRBJ2-7; 10 bases fit TRBD1. Unmatched junction bases numbered 6, after V lost 6 bases and J lost 1 base. The CDR3 is 15 amino acids. Germline V gene sequence: CDR1 MNHEY, CDR2 SVGEGT. The CDR3 DNA reads as TGTGCCAGCAGCCGACAGGGGGCTTATTCCTACGAGCAGTACTTC. This codes for CASSRQGAYSYEQYF.

The chain combines TRBV5-1 with TRBJ1-5; D unresolved. Germline V CDR1 and CDR2: SGHRS, YFSETQ. The CDR3 is 15 amino acids. V was clipped by 2 bases and J by 2 bases, with 11 bases between them. The CDR3 reads CASSLDSLGNQPQHF. The CDR3 region has the DNA TGCGCCAGCAGCTTAGATAGCCTCGGCAATCAGCCCCAGCATTTT.

This chain links TRBV3-1 (or the pseudogene TRBV3-2) with TRBJ1-4, with 10 bases that match TRBD1. The CDR3 sequence is 17 residues long. V lost 4 bases and J lost 8; bases outside the gene matches: 13. Germline V lookup: CDR1 LGHDT, CDR2 YNNKEL (reference sequence). The CDR3 loop reads CASSRPSTGGLREKLFF. The CDR3, as DNA: TGTGCCAGCAGCCGCCCATCGACAGGGGGCCTAAGAGAAAAACTGTTTTTT.

This sequence joins TRBV5-1 and TRBJ2-7; no reliable D call. The germline CDR1 and CDR2 sequences are SGHRS and YFSETQ. The V end lost 4 bases, the J end lost 3 bases, and 11 bases lay between the germline ends. This CDR3 has 13 amino acids. CDR3 DNA sequence: TGCGCCAGCAGCGCCTCACAGAACTACGAGCAGTACTTC. It yields the protein CASSASQNYEQYF.

The chain recombines TRBV21-1 with TRBJ2-7; the tabulated D call, TRBD2, remains unverified against the DNA. TRBV21-1 is given as a pseudogene. The CDR3 length is 17 residues. DNA for the CDR3: TGTGCCAGCAGCAAAGGAATTTGGGAGTCTATCTCCTACGAGCAGTACTTC. Its protein is CASSKGIWESISYEQYF.

CDR3 amino acids: CASSYHSYGYTF. The CDR3 DNA follows: TGTGCCAGCAGTTACCACAGCTATGGCTACACCTTC. The V call is TRBV6-2 or TRBV6-3, the J call TRBJ1-2; D unclear. V was clipped by 2 bases and J by 4 bases, with 5 bases between them. This CDR3 has 12 residues. Germline CDR1 MNHEY, CDR2 SVGEGT.

The V call is TRBV28, the J call TRBJ1-2; tentatively, D is TRBD1 (5 bases). Germline V gives CDR1 MDHEN, CDR2 SYDVKM. The CDR3 is made up of 15 amino acids. Deletions cut 8 bases from V and 4 bases from J, with 20 bases between. In DNA form, the CDR3 reads TGTGCCAGCGGCCTGGGTCGGGAGGGACGCTATGGCTACACCTTC. Translating gives CASGLGREGRYGYTF.

This clone showed up just once. The gene calls are TRBV3-1 (or the pseudogene TRBV3-2) and TRBJ1-1; D is ambiguous. This CDR3 contains 10 residues. Germline V gene sequence: CDR1 LGHDT, CDR2 YNNKEL (reference sequence). V was clipped by 8 bases and J by 4 bases, with 5 bases between them. CDR3 sequence (DNA): TGTGCCAGCGCGGGCACTGAAGCTTTCTTT. It translates to CASAGTEAFF.

The chain joins TRBV9 to TRBJ2-7, with 8 bases that match TRBD2. This CDR3 is built from 15 residues. V gave up 0 bases and J gave up 6 bases; unmatched junction bases: 8. The germline gives CDR1 SGDLS, CDR2 YYNGEE. CDR3 sequence reads: CASSVEVAGWGEQYF. CDR3 DNA: TGTGCCAGCAGCGTAGAGGTAGCGGGATGGGGCGAGCAGTACTTC.

This rearrangement joins TRBV6-2 or TRBV6-3 to TRBJ2-1; D is perhaps TRBD2 (6 bases). The CDR3 sequence is 19 residues long. Looked up from germline, CDR1 is MNHEY and CDR2 is SVGEGT. V was trimmed by 0 bases and J by 3 bases, leaving 21 bases between them. The CDR3 loop reads CASSYSSSLAKQNYNEQFF. The CDR3 bases are TGTGCCAGCAGTTACTCGAGTTCCCTAGCGAAACAAAACTACAATGAGCAGTTCTTC.

CDR3 region: CASSLGSSSGNQETQYF. CDR3 coding DNA: TGTGCCAGCAGCTTGGGGTCGTCTAGCGGAAACCAAGAGACCCAGTACTTC. The chain couples TRBV5-4 to TRBJ2-5, with 7 bases lining up with TRBD2. CDR1 and CDR2 from the germline V gene are SGHNT and YYREEE (reference sequence). This CDR3 is 17 amino acids long. The V gene end was trimmed by 0 bases and the J gene end by 0 bases; junction bases not matched to a gene: 8.